These 9 T cell receptor beta chains were all obtained from the same sample, sequenced in a study of T-cell reconstitution after alpha-beta-depleted transplantation in children. During its preparation, the TCRbeta library received unique molecular identifiers. TCRdb called the PCR reads again in MiXCR, with one record for every CDR3 protein. Of some 200,000 distinct CDR3 sequences listed, just over 14% are singletons. Source: PBMCs from the stem cell graft donor, taken from the stem cell graft. These TCRs come from a human donor who donated a stem cell graft to a child with acute lymphoblastic leukemia.

In its sample, this clonotype was seen many times. The chain is built from TRBV7-2 and TRBJ2-3, with 13 bases lining up with TRBD2. The CDR3 contains 15 residues. The germline CDR1 and CDR2 sequences are SGHTA and FQGNSA. The V gene end was trimmed by 6 bases and the J gene end by 6 bases; junction bases not matched to a gene: 6. CDR3 loop: CASSFWTSGSDTQYF. The CDR3 nucleotides read TGTGCCAGCAGTTTCTGGACTAGCGGGAGTGATACGCAGTATTTT.

This clonotype was seen at least ten times. The chain joins TRBV30 to TRBJ1-1; D might be TRBD1 (5 bases). The V end was cut by 0 bases, the J end by 0 bases, with 11 bases between. The CDR3 contains 15 residues. The V gene's germline CDR1 is GTSNPN and CDR2 SVGIG (reference sequence). In DNA, the CDR3 is TGTGCCTGGAGTGTTTTCGGGGCCCTGAACACTGAAGCTTTCTTT. Translated, it gives CAWSVFGALNTEAFF.

In this sample, this clonotype turned up many times. The chain carries TRBV20-1 and TRBJ1-4; tentative D call: TRBD1 (5 bases). The V and J ends lost 0 bases and 5 bases respectively, with 16 bases between them. The CDR3 covers 16 residues. CDR1 DFQATT and CDR2 SNEGSKA come from the germline V gene (reference sequence). CDR3 DNA: TGCAGTGCTAGAGATGGTGGGGGGACGGAAAATGAAAAACTGTTTTTT. The encoded protein is CSARDGGGTENEKLFF.

This clonotype was seen many times. Here the CDR3 DNA reads TGTGCCAGCAGCCCGATGGGGCGCGGCACCGGGGAGCTGTTTTTT. The encoded protein is CASSPMGRGTGELFF. The gene calls are TRBV11-2 and TRBJ2-2; possible D gene TRBD1, 5 bases. Trimming stripped 5 bases from V and 4 bases from J, with 14 bases between. CDR3 length: 15 amino acids. CDR1 and CDR2 from the germline V gene are SGHAT and FQNNGV.

This clonotype was counted at least ten times. The chain links TRBV5-1 to TRBJ1-6; D remains unclear. Germline CDR1 SGHRS, CDR2 YFSETQ. The CDR3 totals 15 residues. V lost 0 bases and J lost 7, with 11 bases in between. DNA for the CDR3: TGCGCCAGCAGCTTGGGTCCCACGGCAAATTCACCCCTCCACTTT. Protein: CASSLGPTANSPLHF.

This clonotype has a count of ten or more. The V gene is TRBV29-1, the J gene TRBJ1-1; D remains ambiguous. Trimming took off 5 bases at V and 1 base at J, with 5 bases between the two ends. The CDR3 runs 11 residues. Per the germline V gene, CDR1 is SQVTM and CDR2 is ANQGSEA. CDR3 in amino acids: CSVKANTEAFF. The DNA of the CDR3 is TGCAGCGTTAAGGCGAACACTGAAGCTTTCTTT.

This clonotype has at least ten counts. V and J are TRBV10-3 and TRBJ2-1; D is perhaps TRBD2 (5 bases). The V end lost 2 bases, the J end lost 8 bases, and 7 bases lay between the germline ends. Per the germline V gene, CDR1 is ENHRY and CDR2 is SYGVKD. CDR3 length equals 12 residues. The CDR3 here is CAISERGYEQFF. The DNA for the CDR3 is TGTGCCATCAGTGAGCGAGGGTATGAGCAGTTCTTC.

This clonotype was picked up many times. The chain links TRBV24-1 to TRBJ2-1, with TRBD2 matching over 14 bases. After removal of 9 bases from V and 7 bases from J, the junction contained 7 bases not matched to a gene. The length of the CDR3 is 15 residues. Germline-derived CDR1 and CDR2 are KGHDR and SFDVKD. DNA of the CDR3: TGTGCCACCTGTACCGGGACTAGCGGGAGTAATGAGCAGTTCTTC. Amino acids: CATCTGTSGSNEQFF.

This clonotype was seen repeatedly, ten times or more. The chain carries TRBV3-1 and TRBJ1-2; 7 bases are shared with TRBD1. V was pared by 1 base and J by 7 bases, with 9 bases of the junction left unmatched. Germline V lookup: CDR1 LGHDT, CDR2 YNNKEL (reference sequence). The CDR3 has 15 amino acids. Here the CDR3 reads CASSQGRGPGAGYTF. The CDR3 nucleotides read TGTGCCAGCAGCCAAGGAAGGGGGCCAGGCGCTGGCTACACCTTC.